The clone carrying this T cell receptor beta chain was counted a single time. This sample is drawn from a study of T cell changes during pregnancy in multiple sclerosis. CDR3 length: 14 residues. Germline-derived CDR1 and CDR2 are SGHRS and YFSETQ. V lost 3 bases, J lost 5 bases, and 3 bases stayed unmatched. Sequenced by immunoSEQ multiplex PCR; TCRdb stores in-frame clones only, minus some. The sample consists of 60,000 to 75,000 clones, roughly 90% of them appearing once. The source is a female donor with multiple sclerosis, enrolled in a pregnancy study. V usage is TRBV5-1 and J usage is TRBJ2-1; 9 bases match TRBD1. The specimen was peripheral blood, collected in the third trimester of pregnancy. The CDR3, as DNA: TGCGCCAGCAGCTCGGGACAGGGAGACAATGAGCAGTTCTTC. It encodes CASSSGQGDNEQFF.